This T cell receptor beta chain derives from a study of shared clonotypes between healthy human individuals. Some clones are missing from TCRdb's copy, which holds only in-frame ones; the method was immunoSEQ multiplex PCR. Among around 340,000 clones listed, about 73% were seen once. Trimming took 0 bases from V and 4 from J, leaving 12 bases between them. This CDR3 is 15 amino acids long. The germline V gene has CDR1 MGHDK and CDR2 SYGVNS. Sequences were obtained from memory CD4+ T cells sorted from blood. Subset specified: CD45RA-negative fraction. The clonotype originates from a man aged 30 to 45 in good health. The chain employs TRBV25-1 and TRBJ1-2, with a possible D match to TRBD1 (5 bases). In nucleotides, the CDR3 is TGTGCCAGCAGTGAATATGAGACAGCAGCCTATGGCTACACCTTC. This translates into CASSEYETAAYGYTF.